This T cell receptor (beta chain) was sequenced for a study of response to subunit inactivated influenza vaccine. The V and J ends lost 8 bases and 10 bases respectively, with 24 bases between them. This CDR3 has 15 residues. In germline, CDR1 is MDHEN, CDR2 SYDVKM. This clonotype has a handful of counts. TCRdb re-called the RT-PCR reads with MiXCR, one entry per CDR3 protein. Counted here are roughly 650,000 distinct CDR3 sequences, less than 15% occurring once; the ten biggest clones make up 6.5% to 8%. Sequenced here: PBMCs from blood, sampled 14 days before vaccination. J is TRBJ2-1 and V is TRBV28; tentative D call: TRBD2 (6 bases). The clonotype was recovered from a man between 50 and 59 years old who received an inactivated influenza vaccine. CDR3 residues: CASSSPRGLRGEQFF. CDR3 bases: TGTGCCAGCTCTTCTCCCCGGGGACTTAGGGGCGAGCAGTTCTTC.